The 9 T cell receptor beta chains below all came from one sample that was sequenced in a study of T cell clonality in common variable immunodeficiency. The assay was immunoSEQ multiplex PCR, and TCRdb's table has in-frame clones only and misses some. This repertoire lists tens of thousands of clones without singletons; approximately 13% sits in the top ten. The sequencing sample was made of peripheral blood mononuclear cells. These receptors came from a person aged 18-70 years in good health.

This clone was seen repeatedly, ten times or more. CDR3 loop: CSVFDRGPYEQYF. The sequenced part of the CDR3 DNA is TGCAGCGTATTTGACAGGGGCCCCTACGAG. The V and J genes are TRBV29-1 and TRBJ2-7; 8 bases are a match to TRBD1. From the germline J gene comes the end of the CDR3, since the read stops 3 residues before it. Germline CDR1 is SQVTM and CDR2 is ANQGSEA. The CDR3 spans 13 residues. J lost 2 bases, V lost 6 bases, and 6 bases had no gene match.

This clone was detected ten times or more. The read finishes 3 residues shy of the CDR3 end, and the germline J gene is used to complete it. V usage is TRBV20-1 and J usage is TRBJ1-4; D may be TRBD1 (5 bases). Germline CDR1 DFQATT, CDR2 SNEGSKA (reference sequence). This CDR3 spans 13 amino acids. The germline V and J ends were trimmed by 1 base and 6 bases, with 9 bases remaining between them. The part of the CDR3 DNA that was read is TGCAGTGCTAGAGGGGGGGTGGATGAAAAA. Its translation: CSARGGVDEK. From start to end, the CDR3 is CSARGGVDEKLFF.

This clone turned up a few times. The sequenced fragment ends 3 residues before the CDR3 boundary, so the rest is inferred from the germline J gene. The chain is built from TRBV7-9 and TRBJ1-2; D is perhaps TRBD1 (5 bases). This CDR3 has 14 amino acids. Germline loops: CDR1 SEHNR, CDR2 FQNEAQ (reference sequence). This CDR3 reads CASSFGGVAYDYTF. The CDR3 bases that were read are TGTGCCAGCAGCTTTGGGGGGGTGGCCTACGAC.

This clone was observed a handful of times. The sequence runs out 3 residues before the end of the CDR3; the remainder is reconstructed from the germline J gene. The chain joins TRBV19 to TRBJ2-5; 8 bases are a match to TRBD1. CDR1 and CDR2 from the germline V gene are LNHDA and SQIVND (reference sequence). The ends lost 3 bases at V and 6 bases at J; junction bases unmatched: 9. This CDR3 is 15 amino acids long. CDR3 DNA, as far as it was read: TGTGCCAGTAGTATGAGGGCAGGGGGCGGGAAGACC. Protein product: CASSMRAGGGKT. The full CDR3 reads CASSMRAGGGKTQYF.

The sample holds many counts of this clone. The read stops 3 residues short of the end of the CDR3; the missing end is completed from the germline J gene. The chain uses TRBV7-9 and TRBJ1-4, with a possible D match to TRBD1 (5 bases). V lost 2 bases, J lost 7 bases, and 14 bases lay in between. CDR1 SEHNR and CDR2 FQNEAQ come from the germline V gene (reference sequence). The CDR3 totals 15 residues. Incomplete CDR3 DNA: TGTGCCAGCAGCTTATCGACAGCCCTTGGTGAAAAA. Its translation is CASSLSTALGEK. The whole CDR3 protein is CASSLSTALGEKLFF.

The table lists this clone with many counts. The read terminates 3 residues ahead of where the CDR3 ends, so the germline J gene completes it. V is TRBV9 and J is TRBJ1-4, with 7 bases lining up with TRBD1. Germline loops: CDR1 SGDLS, CDR2 YYNGEE. This CDR3 contains 15 residues. V lost 0 bases and J lost 7; bases outside the gene matches: 6. The DNA read from the CDR3 is TGTGCCAGCAGCGTAGAGGGGGCGAGGGCTGAAAAA. Its translation is CASSVEGARAEK. The entire CDR3 protein reads CASSVEGARAEKLFF.

This clone was counted at least ten times. The sequenced fragment ends 3 residues before the CDR3 boundary, so the rest is inferred from the germline J gene. This chain links TRBV5-1 with TRBJ1-2, with no clear D. CDR3 length equals 13 residues. Trimming stripped 0 bases from V and 2 bases from J, with 5 bases between. The germline CDR1 and CDR2 sequences are SGHRS and YFSETQ. CDR3 DNA (partial): TGCGCCAGCAGCTTGGCCCAGAACTATGGC. Its protein is CASSLAQNYG. The entire CDR3 is CASSLAQNYGYTF.

This clone came up many times. One junction end does not reproduce the germline sequence, and a read error may be involved. This chain's CDR3 is CASSQAGGSSGANVLTF. Partial CDR3 DNA: TGCGCCAGCAGCCAAGCCGGGGGGAGCTCTGGGGCCAACGTC. This sequence joins TRBV4-2 and TRBJ2-6; TRBD2 matches at 7 bases. The CDR3 goes on 3 residues after the read ends, and that part is filled in from the germline J gene. From germline, CDR1 is LGHNA and CDR2 YNFKEQ. CDR3 length: 17 residues.

This clone was counted ten times or more. The read gets to within 3 residues of the CDR3 end, and the germline J gene fills in the rest. This chain links TRBV7-2 with TRBJ2-5; 8 bases agree with TRBD1. CDR3 length: 15 residues. With 5 bases clipped from V and 4 bases from J, the junction kept 9 bases outside the gene matches. In germline, CDR1 is SGHTA, CDR2 FQGNSA. CDR3 DNA (partial): TGTGCCAGCAGCCTGTTTCCCAGGGGGCCAGAGACC. Translating gives CASSLFPRGPET. The CDR3 as a whole reads CASSLFPRGPETQYF.